This T cell receptor beta chain was sequenced during a study of cytotoxic CD8 clonotypes in ibrutinib-treated CLL. Of note for this clone: Its antigen is still unknown.

Broader study findings: Baseline-level clonality went beyond age-matched healthy donors and moved in step with circulating CD8+ T-cell counts. Elevated clonality accompanied ibrutinib response, with a return toward baseline values at progression.

The CDR3 has 18 residues. J was trimmed by 1 base and V by 2 bases; bases with no gene match: 11. Germline CDR1 SGHVS, CDR2 FQNEAQ. This table comes from immunoSEQ multiplex PCR, and its TCRdb copy is limited to in-frame clones, with some not included. Among under 200,000 clones, roughly four fifths were seen once, and the ten largest hold about 4.3%. The starting material was PBMCs, obtained after 24 months of ibrutinib treatment. The V and J genes are TRBV7-8 and TRBJ2-5, with 9 bases lining up with TRBD2. The TCR sequence derives from a human donor with chronic lymphocytic leukemia. This CDR3 is CASSLRRSGRTSQETQYF. Written as DNA, the CDR3 is TGTGCCAGCAGCTTACGGAGGAGCGGGAGGACCTCCCAAGAGACCCAGTACTTC.